This T cell receptor (beta chain) was recovered during a study of cytomegalovirus exposure and HLA in healthy donors. Turning to the study itself: Later analysis reported that the approximately 130 validation repertoires shared the platform of the 500 to 750 first-cohort repertoires.

This clone came up a few times. The V and J ends lost 4 bases and 4 bases respectively, with 15 bases between them. CDR1 is GTSNPN, CDR2 SVGIG, per germline (reference sequence). The CDR3 extends over 14 amino acids. The method was immunoSEQ multiplex PCR; TCRdb's version includes in-frame clones alone and lacks a portion of them. The top ten hold 7.2% of the sample, which has some 180,000 clones, around nine tenths seen once. This receptor was obtained from a young man in good health and CMV-seropositive. The chain links TRBV30 to TRBJ2-3, with a weak D call TRBD2 (5 bases). Sequenced: PBMCs. In DNA form, the CDR3 reads TGTGCCTGGAACTCGGGGTCTGGGTCAGATACGCAGTATTTT. Amino acids: CAWNSGSGSDTQYF.